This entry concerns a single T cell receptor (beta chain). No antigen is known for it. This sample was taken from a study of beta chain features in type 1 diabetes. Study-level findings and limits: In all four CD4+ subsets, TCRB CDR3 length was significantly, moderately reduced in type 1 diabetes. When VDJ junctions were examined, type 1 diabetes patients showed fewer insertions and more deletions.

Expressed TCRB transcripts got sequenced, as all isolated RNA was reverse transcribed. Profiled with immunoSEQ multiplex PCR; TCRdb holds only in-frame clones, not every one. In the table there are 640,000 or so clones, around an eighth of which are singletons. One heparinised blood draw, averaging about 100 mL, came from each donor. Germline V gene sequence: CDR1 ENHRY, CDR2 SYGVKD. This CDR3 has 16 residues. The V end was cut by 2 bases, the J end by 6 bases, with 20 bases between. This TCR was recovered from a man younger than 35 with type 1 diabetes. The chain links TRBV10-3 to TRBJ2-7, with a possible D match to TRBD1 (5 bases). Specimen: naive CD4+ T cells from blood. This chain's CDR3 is CAISEGAEGADSEQYF. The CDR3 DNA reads TGTGCCATCAGTGAGGGCGCGGAAGGGGCTGATTCCGAGCAGTACTTC.